These T cell receptor beta chains were read from a single sample in a study of post-analysis software for immune sequencing data. Via MiXCR, TCRdb re-called the PCR reads, giving one row per CDR3 protein. The sample includes some 690,000 distinct CDR3 sequences, approximately 60% of them seen just once. Sample: blood. The receptors were sampled from a girl aged 2-10 years with multiple sclerosis. Each CDR3 is given with its conserved first and last residue. The D gene is left open where the match is weak. Expanded clones are given a class, and other clones once, few, many or no size at all.

clone_size	v_call	j_call	d_call	cdr3_length	cdr3_aa	cdr3_nt
NA	TRBV20-1	TRBJ2-5	NA	14	CSAPKTAVQETQYF	TGCAGTGCGCCAAAGACGGCTGTCCAAGAGACCCAGTACTTC
few	TRBV4-3	TRBJ2-1	TRBD1	16	CASSLTWTGSYNEQFF	TGCGCCAGCAGCTTGACGTGGACAGGCTCCTACAATGAGCAGTTCTTC
NA	TRBV20-1	TRBJ2-1	TRBD2	15	CSAPSRGVSIYEQFF	TGCAGTGCCCCGTCCCGGGGGGTATCTATCTATGAGCAGTTCTTC
few	TRBV7-2	TRBJ2-7	NA	14	CASSLGRISYEQYF	TGTGCCAGCAGCTTGGGACGGATCTCCTACGAGCAGTACTTC
NA	TRBV4-3	TRBJ2-1	TRBD2	21	CASSQGRYGRIAGGASNEQFF	TGCGCCAGCAGCCAAGGAAGATACGGCAGGATAGCGGGGGGGGCTTCAAATGAGCAGTTCTTC
NA	TRBV7-8	TRBJ1-1	NA	15	CASSVQGVGNTEAFF	TGTGCCAGCAGCGTACAGGGCGTCGGGAACACTGAAGCTTTCTTT
NA	TRBV9	TRBJ2-7	NA	15	CASSVEAQLAYEQYF	TGTGCCAGCAGCGTAGAGGCACAGCTAGCCTACGAGCAGTACTTC
NA	TRBV7-9	TRBJ1-2	TRBD1	13	CASASRGWHGYTF	TGTGCCAGCGCATCCAGGGGGTGGCATGGCTACACCTTC
NA	TRBV10-3	TRBJ1-1	NA	17	CAISESPGHDMNTEAFF	TGTGCCATCAGTGAGTCTCCTGGACACGACATGAACACTGAAGCTTTCTTT
NA	TRBV27	TRBJ1-2	TRBD1	16	CASRADRDRGYDGYTF	TGTGCCAGCAGAGCAGACCGGGACAGGGGCTACGATGGCTACACCTTC
few	TRBV28	TRBJ2-3	TRBD2	15	CASSYGTSGTDTQYF	TGTGCCAGCAGTTACGGGACTAGCGGCACAGATACGCAGTATTTT
NA	TRBV6-5	TRBJ2-5	NA	14	CASSYYGRNDEQYF	TGTGCCAGCAGTTACTACGGTCGGAATGATGAGCAGTACTTC
NA	TRBV12-3/TRBV12-4	TRBJ1-5	TRBD1	14	CASSFSGGGQPQHF	TGTGCCAGCAGTTTTTCAGGGGGCGGTCAGCCCCAGCATTTT
NA	TRBV3-1	TRBJ2-1	NA	14	CASSPRGNRDEQFF	TGTGCCAGCAGTCCACGGGGGAATCGCGATGAGCAGTTCTTC
NA	TRBV3-1	TRBJ2-4	TRBD2	21	CASSPRPSGTSGRPHRHERYF	TGTGCCAGCAGCCCCCGCCCGTCCGGGACTAGCGGGAGGCCCCATCGCCACGAGCGGTACTTC
once	TRBV29-1	TRBJ1-1	TRBD1	14	CSANSGQGGTEAFF	TGCAGCGCTAACTCGGGACAGGGGGGCACTGAAGCTTTCTTT
NA	TRBV2	TRBJ1-2	NA	12	CASSGQAYGYTF	TGTGCCAGCAGTGGACAGGCCTATGGCTACACCTTC
NA	TRBV7-9	TRBJ2-3	NA	15	CASTLKGASTDTQYF	TGTGCCAGCACCTTAAAAGGGGCGAGCACAGATACGCAGTATTTT
NA	TRBV29-1	TRBJ1-2	TRBD1	12	CSVNRGPYGYTF	TGCAGCGTTAACAGGGGACCATATGGCTACACCTTC
NA	TRBV29-1	TRBJ2-3	TRBD1	16	CSVSGQGAGGPDTQYF	TGCAGCGTCTCGGGACAGGGGGCCGGAGGCCCAGATACGCAGTATTTT
few	TRBV20-1	TRBJ1-1	NA	13	CSARDLEDSEAFF	TGCAGTGCTAGAGATCTTGAGGACAGTGAAGCTTTCTTT
NA	TRBV6-2/TRBV6-3	TRBJ2-2	NA	15	CASSYSQGYTGELFF	TGTGCCAGCAGTTACTCCCAGGGGTACACCGGGGAGCTGTTTTTT
NA	TRBV7-9	TRBJ2-7	NA	12	CASSRDKYEQYF	TGTGCCAGCAGCCGGGACAAATACGAGCAGTACTTC
NA	TRBV5-1	TRBJ2-1	TRBD1	15	CASSSGQGLYNEQFF	TGTGCCAGCAGTTCCGGACAGGGCCTCTACAATGAGCAGTTCTTC
NA	TRBV11-2	TRBJ2-7	NA	12	CASSYASYEQYF	TGTGCCAGCAGCTATGCTTCCTACGAGCAGTACTTC
NA	TRBV4-3	TRBJ1-1	NA	15	CASSQGVAANTEAFF	TGCGCCAGCAGCCAAGGTGTGGCGGCGAACACTGAAGCTTTCTTT
NA	TRBV18	TRBJ1-6	NA	14	CASSPRGRNSPLHF	TGTGCCAGCTCACCGAGAGGACGGAATTCACCCCTCCACTTT
NA	TRBV6-6	TRBJ2-7	NA	15	CASSGTPLSSYEQYF	TGTGCCAGCAGCGGGACCCCCCTAAGCTCCTACGAGCAGTACTTC
NA	TRBV5-1	TRBJ1-2	NA	13	CASSPDENYGYTF	TGCGCCAGCAGTCCTGATGAAAACTATGGCTACACCTTC
NA	TRBV12-3/TRBV12-4	TRBJ2-3	NA	12	CASSPQRDTQYF	TGTGCCAGCAGTCCCCAGCGGGATACGCAGTATTTT
NA	TRBV5-1	TRBJ1-1	NA	15	CASSGGDGMNTEAFF	TGCGCCAGCAGCGGGGGGGACGGAATGAACACTGAAGCTTTCTTT
few	TRBV20-1	TRBJ2-3	TRBD2	14	CSAARAGSLDTQYF	TGCAGTGCCGCGAGAGCGGGGAGTTTAGATACGCAGTATTTT
few	TRBV10-3	TRBJ1-2	TRBD1	13	CAISEFDREGYTF	TGTGCCATCAGTGAGTTCGACAGGGAAGGCTACACCTTC
once	TRBV7-2	TRBJ1-1	TRBD1	14	CASSQGVLNTEAFF	TGTGCCAGCAGCCAGGGGGTTCTGAACACTGAAGCTTTCTTT
NA	TRBV7-2	TRBJ2-2	TRBD2	18	CASSLAPSGGAKAGELFF	TGTGCCAGCAGCTTAGCCCCTAGCGGGGGGGCGAAGGCCGGGGAGCTGTTTTTT
few	TRBV7-2	TRBJ1-2	TRBD1	16	CASSLGSDRAPYGYTF	TGTGCCAGCAGCTTAGGATCCGACAGGGCCCCCTATGGCTACACCTTC
NA	TRBV5-1	TRBJ1-2	TRBD1	15	CASSSGQGFNYGYTF	TGCGCCAGCAGCTCCGGACAGGGATTTAACTATGGCTACACCTTC
NA	TRBV4-3	TRBJ2-1	NA	12	CASSQVSDEQFF	TGCGCCAGCAGCCAAGTTAGCGATGAGCAGTTCTTC
NA	TRBV20-1	TRBJ2-1	TRBD2	15	CSAVALAGNHNEQFF	TGCAGTGCTGTCGCACTAGCGGGAAACCACAATGAGCAGTTCTTC
NA	TRBV5-1	TRBJ2-4	TRBD1	17	CASSTALDRGAKNIQYF	TGCGCCAGCAGCACAGCCTTGGACAGGGGAGCCAAAAACATTCAGTACTTC
few	TRBV12-3/TRBV12-4	TRBJ2-1	NA	14	CASSFSGGYNEQFF	TGTGCCAGCAGTTTCTCCGGAGGCTACAATGAGCAGTTCTTC
NA	TRBV4-1	TRBJ1-2	TRBD1	13	CASGQVGTGGYTF	TGCGCCAGCGGCCAAGTGGGGACAGGGGGCTACACCTTC
NA	TRBV7-9	TRBJ1-1	NA	13	CATQLGGDTEAFF	TGTGCCACCCAGTTGGGGGGGGACACTGAAGCTTTCTTT
NA	TRBV5-1	TRBJ2-2	NA	15	CASSQPGRGTGELFF	TGCGCCAGCAGCCAGCCGGGGAGAGGGACCGGGGAGCTGTTTTTT
NA	TRBV20-1	TRBJ1-5	TRBD1	15	CSARERTGGLQPQHF	TGCAGTGCTAGAGAGCGCACAGGGGGATTACAGCCCCAGCATTTT
few	TRBV6-6	TRBJ2-7	NA	13	CASTPGHPYEQYF	TGTGCCAGCACCCCAGGACACCCCTACGAGCAGTACTTC
NA	TRBV4-2	TRBJ1-5	NA	15	CASSLHITPDQPQHF	TGTGCCAGCAGCCTCCACATAACACCAGATCAGCCCCAGCATTTT
NA	TRBV15	TRBJ1-2	NA	14	CATSRDQGLYGYTF	TGTGCCACCAGCAGAGACCAGGGACTCTATGGCTACACCTTC
once	TRBV7-2	TRBJ2-3	TRBD2	18	CASSIRWGSSGGTDTQYF	TGTGCCAGCAGCATCAGATGGGGGTCTAGCGGGGGAACAGATACGCAGTATTTT
NA	TRBV7-2	TRBJ2-1	NA	14	CASSRPRAYNEQFF	TGTGCCAGCAGCCGACCGAGGGCCTACAATGAGCAGTTCTTC
few	TRBV2	TRBJ2-6	NA	14	CASSRESGANVLTF	TGTGCCAGCAGTCGGGAATCCGGGGCCAACGTCCTGACTTTC
few	TRBV7-6	TRBJ2-3	NA	16	CASSPQWGGGADTQYF	TGTGCCAGCAGCCCCCAATGGGGGGGCGGCGCAGATACGCAGTATTTT
few	TRBV6-5	TRBJ2-1	NA	14	CASSYYGTHNEQFF	TGTGCCAGCAGTTACTACGGGACGCACAATGAGCAGTTCTTC
NA	TRBV10-3	TRBJ2-1	NA	14	CAISEAGRDNEQFF	TGTGCCATCAGTGAGGCGGGACGGGACAATGAGCAGTTCTTC